The present TCR beta chain was sequenced within a study of shared clonotypes between healthy human individuals. CD8 cells regarded as naive lacked CD45RO, were positively chosen for CCR7, and omitted terminally differentiated effector memory CD45RA+ cells. Sequenced by immunoSEQ multiplex PCR; TCRdb stores in-frame clones only, minus some. The sample has about 590,000 clones, less than 97% seen once. The CDR3 has 14 residues. Per germline, CDR1 SGDLS and CDR2 YYNGEE. V lost 3 bases, J lost 8 bases, and 17 bases lay in between. Notes on this clone: The antigen is not known.

Points from the study as a whole: Among the subsets, naive ones generally showed larger estimated richness than memory ones. The generation probabilities recorded for non-shared clonotypes fell below those of clonotypes shared by all four donors.

The TCR sequence derives from a woman aged 25 to 45 in good health. Sequencing was carried out using naive CD8+ T cells sorted from blood. The chain joins TRBV9 to TRBJ1-1; D ambiguous. CDR3 nucleotides: TGTGCCAGCAGCGCTCCGGCTCAACCCTCAGAAGCTTTCTTT. Its translation is CASSAPAQPSEAFF.